This TCR beta chain originates from a study of T cell responses to AZD1222 COVID-19 vaccine. The V end lost 5 bases, the J end lost 5 bases, and 16 bases lay between the germline ends. Per the germline V gene, CDR1 is SGHRS and CDR2 is YFSETQ. This CDR3 has 14 amino acids. Study-wide results and limits: Most donors were white British, females outnumbered males, and clonal diversity was possibly underestimated.

The table came from immunoSEQ multiplex PCR; TCRdb's copy has only in-frame clones and leaves some out. Here the sample spans fewer than 200,000 clones, 91% being singletons. Remarks on this clone: The antigen remains unidentified.

Sequencing was performed on peripheral blood, taken on day 0 of AZD1222 vaccination. This receptor was obtained from an adult in good health. The chain combines TRBV5-1 with TRBJ2-5, with D possibly being TRBD2 (6 bases). The CDR3 bases are TGCGCCAGCAGTTTTTCTCGGGGGTTGGAGACCCAGTACTTC. Translating it yields CASSFSRGLETQYF.